The source of this T cell receptor (beta chain) is a study of T cell changes during pregnancy in multiple sclerosis (dated by TCRdb to between 2018 and 2021). For the wider study: The study looked at changes in the T cell repertoire across pregnancy in women with multiple sclerosis.

The protocol used for the library was the immunoSEQ multiplex PCR assay. TCRdb took this table from immuneACCESS and kept in-frame rearrangements with V and J called. Such tables lack part of the clones; where checked against another copy, unresolved V genes explain under half of the gap, and the rest is unexplained. Recorded for this sample are around 95,000 clones; around 90% of them occurred a single time. The ten top clones hold roughly 2.3% of the sample. Its CDR3 holds 15 amino acids, cysteine through phenylalanine. Only the CDR3 region is kept as DNA, spanning 45 bases read in frame from base 1. Looking up the germline V gene (reference sequence) yields CDR1 SSHAT and CDR2 FNYEAQ. This clone was seen only once. Which antigen it targets is not known. A junction boundary mismatches the germline segment, possibly from a read error.

Sequenced here: peripheral blood, sampled after pregnancy. The sequence is built from TRBV7-7 and TRBJ1-3; TRBD1 matches 9 bases in the middle. This receptor was identified in a female donor in good health, enrolled as a control in a pregnancy study. The DNA reads as follows: TGTGCTAGCAGCCCGGGACAGGGCGGAGGAAACACCATATATTTT. Protein translation: CASSPGQGGGNTIYF.